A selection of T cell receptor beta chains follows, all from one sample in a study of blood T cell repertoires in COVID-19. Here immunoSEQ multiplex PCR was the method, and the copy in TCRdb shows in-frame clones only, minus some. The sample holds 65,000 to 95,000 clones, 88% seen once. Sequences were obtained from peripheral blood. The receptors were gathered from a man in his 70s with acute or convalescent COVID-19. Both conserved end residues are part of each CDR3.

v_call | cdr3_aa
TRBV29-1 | CSVELLDRGTEAFF
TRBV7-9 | CASSLEWTGGSYEQYF
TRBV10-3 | CAISENGAYEQYF
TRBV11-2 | CASSSRTGGVPEQYF
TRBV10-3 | CAISEWMDTYEQYF
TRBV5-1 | CASSQSGGTPRAEAFF
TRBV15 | CATSRDGDSRTDTQYF
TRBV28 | CASSLYRQGTAFF
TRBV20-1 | CSASIEETQYF
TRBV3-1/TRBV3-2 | CASSQARRVGELFF
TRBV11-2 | CASSWTPFNSPLHF
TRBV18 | CASSPDRVTYEQYF
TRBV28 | CASTLGGRDNYGYTF
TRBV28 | CASSLLTSGHYNEQFF
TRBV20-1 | CSAILGSEQFF
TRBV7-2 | CASSLADTGTGYLQYF
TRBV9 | CASSVVPEADTQYF
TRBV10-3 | CAIMGDSDTGELFF
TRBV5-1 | CASRIPSGSSTDTQYF
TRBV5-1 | CASSPREGSEQYF
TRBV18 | CASSPSGDQPQHF
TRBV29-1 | CSVTGTLNTGELFF
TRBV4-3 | CASSQDRLGGREKLFF
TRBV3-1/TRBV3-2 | CASSQGGTGYTF
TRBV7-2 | CASSLDRVGTEAFF
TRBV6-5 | CASSRTSYDEQYF
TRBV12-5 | CASGLDPGGLTDTQYF
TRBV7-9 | CASSLASGANVLTF
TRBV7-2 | CASSPRLADYEQYF
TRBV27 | CASSTTSGASYEQYF
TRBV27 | CASSLFFSFGSAGANVLTF
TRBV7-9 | CASSLGQSYNEQFF
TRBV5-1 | CASSLEGTTFTGELFF
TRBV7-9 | CASSRYRGSNTGELFF
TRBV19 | CASSIVHPSGEQYF
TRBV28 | CASSFARNFYQPQHF
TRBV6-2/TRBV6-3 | CASSRTGYSQPQHF
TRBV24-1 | CATSDPGQGYNEQFF
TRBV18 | CASSPAGNSPLHF
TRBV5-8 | CASSRGLPTNEKLFF
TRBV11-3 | CASSFERGGRNNEQFF
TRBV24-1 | CATSEPDRNNEQFF
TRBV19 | CASSITGGNSPLHF
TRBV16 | CASSQLSGTEAFF
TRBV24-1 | CATSDGGVVSGANVLTF
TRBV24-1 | CATRAGSGVSTDTQYF
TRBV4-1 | CASSQEGRGYYEQYF
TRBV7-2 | CASSASQGSSGNTIYF